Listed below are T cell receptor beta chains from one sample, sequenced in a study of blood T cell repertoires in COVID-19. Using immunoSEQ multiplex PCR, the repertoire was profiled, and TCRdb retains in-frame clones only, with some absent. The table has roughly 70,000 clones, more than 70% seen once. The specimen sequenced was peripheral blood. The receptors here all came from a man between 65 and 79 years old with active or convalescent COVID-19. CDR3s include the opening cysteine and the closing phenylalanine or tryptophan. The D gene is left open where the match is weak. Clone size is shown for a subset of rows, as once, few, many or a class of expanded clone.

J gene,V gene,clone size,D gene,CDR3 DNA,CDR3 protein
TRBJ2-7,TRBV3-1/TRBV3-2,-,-,TGTGCCAGCAGCCAAAGGGCAGGACAAGGGGGTATTCGAGAGCAGTACTTC,CASSQRAGQGGIREQYF
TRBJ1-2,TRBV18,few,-,TGTGCCAGCTCACCCATCCGACACGAGTACTATGGCTACACCTTC,CASSPIRHEYYGYTF
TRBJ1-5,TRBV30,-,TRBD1,TGTGCCTACGGGACAGCGACTTCTTTTTTCAATCAGCCCCAGCATTTT,CAYGTATSFFNQPQHF
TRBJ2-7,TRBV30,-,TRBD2,TGTGCCTGGACCCTTGGGGGGAGCGGGGGTGGCGAGCAGTACTTC,CAWTLGGSGGGEQYF
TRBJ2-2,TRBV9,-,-,TGTGCCAGCAGCGTAGAACTAGCCGTCACCGGGGAGCTGTTTTTT,CASSVELAVTGELFF
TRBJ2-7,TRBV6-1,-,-,TGTGCCAGCAGTGAAGCGTCGGCCGGAGGGTTCTTCTCCTACGAGCAGTACTTC,CASSEASAGGFFSYEQYF
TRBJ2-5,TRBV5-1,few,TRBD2,TGCGCCAGCAGCTTGCGTGCCGGCGGGAGCCGAGGAGAGACCCAGTACTTC,CASSLRAGGSRGETQYF
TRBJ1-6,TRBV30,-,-,TGTGCCTGGAGCCCGGTTAGCTCCTATAATTCACCCCTCCACTTT,CAWSPVSSYNSPLHF
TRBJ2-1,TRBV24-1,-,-,TGTGCCACCAGTCCCGGGGGGCTGGACAATGAGCAGTTCTTC,CATSPGGLDNEQFF
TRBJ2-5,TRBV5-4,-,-,TGTGCCAGCAGCTTGCAGGTCGGAGAGACCCAGTACTTC,CASSLQVGETQYF
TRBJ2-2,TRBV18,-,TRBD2,TGTGCCAGCTCACCACCTACCGGTCAACTAGCGGGGGTGTCCGGGGAGCTGTTTTTT,CASSPPTGQLAGVSGELFF
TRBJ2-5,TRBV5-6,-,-,TGTGCCAGCAGCTTGGGTGCGGGGCCAGATTACTTC,CASSLGAGPDYF
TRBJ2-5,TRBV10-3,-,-,TGTGCCATCGGAACATCAGGGGTTCAAGAGACCCAGTACTTC,CAIGTSGVQETQYF
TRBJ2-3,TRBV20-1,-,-,TGCAGTGCTAGTGACAGAAACACAGATACGCAGTATTTT,CSASDRNTDTQYF
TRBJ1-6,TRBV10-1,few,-,TGCGCCAGCAGTGAGGCGGTAGATTCACCCCTCCACTTT,CASSEAVDSPLHF
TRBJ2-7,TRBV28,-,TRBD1,TGTGCCAGCAGGGGGGACAGTTACGAGCAGTACTTC,CASRGDSYEQYF
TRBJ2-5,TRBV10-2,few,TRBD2,TGCGCCAGCAGTCCCGGGACTAGCGGGCGTGCACGTCGAGAGACCCAGTACTTC,CASSPGTSGRARRETQYF
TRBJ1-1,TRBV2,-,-,TGTGCCAGCAGTCATCCACTTACTCGGGAGAACACTGAAGCTTTCTTT,CASSHPLTRENTEAFF
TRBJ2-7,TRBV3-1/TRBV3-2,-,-,TGTGCCAGCAGCCCCCCCGGTGGTGAGCAGTACTTC,CASSPPGGEQYF
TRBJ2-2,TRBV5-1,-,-,TGCGCCAGCAGCTTGGAGGGGATCCCCAACACCGGGGAGCTGTTTTTT,CASSLEGIPNTGELFF